This T cell receptor (beta chain) was retrieved from a study of blood T cells in healthy people across ages. The study's findings and limits: Significant beta diversity loss was already apparent by age around 36, declining roughly linearly. There were more naive CD4+ cells and higher diversity in long-lived donors than in aged donors.

Donor samples were obtained from healthy Caucasian individuals from Russia, aged about 6 to 95. Isolated PBMCs totaled at least 7 million in each sample. This clonotype came up once. The antigen remains unidentified. The CDR3 sequence is 16 residues long. The J segment lost 2 bases and the V segment lost 2 bases, leaving 8 bases of the junction unmatched. Germline assignment: CDR1 SGDLS and CDR2 YYNGEE. A second PCR of 7 to 11 cycles used a sample-barcoded 5' primer and a J-beta primer mix. MiXCR was run by TCRdb on the 5' RACE reads, yielding one entry per CDR3 protein. The repertoire has 580,000 or so distinct CDR3 sequences, around 48% of them found once; the top ten carry around 23%.

The sequence was collected from an elderly man in good health. The specimen was blood. The chain is built from TRBV9 and TRBJ2-3; TRBD2 matches at 7 bases. CDR3 region: CASSVRAAGDTDTQYF. The CDR3 DNA reads TGTGCCAGCAGCGTCCGGGCGGCGGGGGACACAGATACGCAGTATTTT. Full variable domain (missing parts from reference TRBV9 and TRBJ2-3): DSGVTQTPKHLITATGQRVTLRCSPRSGDLSVYWYQQSLDQGLQFLIQYYNGEERAKGNILERFSAQQFPDLHSELNLSSLELGDSALYFCASSVRAAGDTDTQYFGPGTRLTVL.